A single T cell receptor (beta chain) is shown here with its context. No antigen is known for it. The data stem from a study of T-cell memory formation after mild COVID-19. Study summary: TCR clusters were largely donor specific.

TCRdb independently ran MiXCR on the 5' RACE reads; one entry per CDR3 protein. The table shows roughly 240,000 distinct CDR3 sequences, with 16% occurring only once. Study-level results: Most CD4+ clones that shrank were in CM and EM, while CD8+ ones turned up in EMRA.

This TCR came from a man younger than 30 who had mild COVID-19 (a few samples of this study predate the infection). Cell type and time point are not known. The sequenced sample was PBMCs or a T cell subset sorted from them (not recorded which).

This CDR3 reads CASRPPSGTEAFF. For the CDR3, the DNA is TGCGCCAGCAGGCCGCCAAGTGGGACTGAAGCTTTCTTT. The J gene is TRBJ1-1, the V gene TRBV4-1; D gene ambiguous. This CDR3 has 13 residues. V was trimmed by 6 bases and J by 5 bases, leaving 13 bases between them. CDR1 is MGHRA and CDR2 is YSYEKL in the germline V gene.